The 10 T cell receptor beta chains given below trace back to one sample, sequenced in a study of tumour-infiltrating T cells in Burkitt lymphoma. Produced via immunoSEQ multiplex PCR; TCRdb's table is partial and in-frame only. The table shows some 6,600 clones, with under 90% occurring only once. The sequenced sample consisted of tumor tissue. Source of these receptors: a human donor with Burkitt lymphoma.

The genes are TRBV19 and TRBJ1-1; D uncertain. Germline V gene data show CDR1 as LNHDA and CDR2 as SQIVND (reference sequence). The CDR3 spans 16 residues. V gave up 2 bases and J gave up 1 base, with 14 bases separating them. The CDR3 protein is CASSIIAQRPNTEAFF. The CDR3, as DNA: TGTGCCAGTAGTATAATAGCGCAGAGGCCGAACACTGAAGCTTTCTTT.

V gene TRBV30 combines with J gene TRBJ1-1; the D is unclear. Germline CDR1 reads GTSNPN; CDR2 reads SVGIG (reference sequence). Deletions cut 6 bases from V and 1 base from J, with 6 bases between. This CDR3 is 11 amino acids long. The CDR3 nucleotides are TGTGCCTGTGAGAGGAACACTGAAGCTTTCTTT. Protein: CACERNTEAFF.

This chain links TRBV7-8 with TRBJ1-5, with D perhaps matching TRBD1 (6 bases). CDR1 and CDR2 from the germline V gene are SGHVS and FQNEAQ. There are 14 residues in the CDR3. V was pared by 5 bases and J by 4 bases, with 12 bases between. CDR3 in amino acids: CASSRDRWNQPQHF. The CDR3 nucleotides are TGTGCCAGCAGCCGCGACAGGTGGAATCAGCCCCAGCATTTT.

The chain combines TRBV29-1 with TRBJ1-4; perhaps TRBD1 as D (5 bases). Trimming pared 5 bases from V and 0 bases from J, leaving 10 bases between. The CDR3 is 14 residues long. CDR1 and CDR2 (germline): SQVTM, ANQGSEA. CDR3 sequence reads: CSVLKTATNEKLFF. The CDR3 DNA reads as TGCAGCGTTCTAAAGACAGCAACTAATGAAAAACTGTTTTTT.

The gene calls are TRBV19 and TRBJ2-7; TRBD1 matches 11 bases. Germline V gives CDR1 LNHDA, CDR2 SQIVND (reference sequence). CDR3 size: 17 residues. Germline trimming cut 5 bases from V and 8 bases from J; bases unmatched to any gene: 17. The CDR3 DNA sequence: TGTGCCAGTAGTGCCGGCTCCGGGACAGGGGGAGTGGGAAAGCAGTACTTC. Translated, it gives CASSAGSGTGGVGKQYF.

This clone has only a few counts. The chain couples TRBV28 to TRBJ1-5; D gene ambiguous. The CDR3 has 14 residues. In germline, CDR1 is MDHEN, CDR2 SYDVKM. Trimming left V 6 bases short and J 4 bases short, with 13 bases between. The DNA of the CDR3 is TGTGCCAGCAGACCCTCTCTGGCAAATCAGCCCCAGCATTTT. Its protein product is CASRPSLANQPQHF.

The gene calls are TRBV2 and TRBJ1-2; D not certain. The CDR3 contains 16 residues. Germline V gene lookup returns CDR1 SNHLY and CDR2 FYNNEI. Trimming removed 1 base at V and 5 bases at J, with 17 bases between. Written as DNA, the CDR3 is TGTGCCAGCAGTGAAGAGGTTTTGGCGTACCATTATGGCTACACCTTC. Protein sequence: CASSEEVLAYHYGYTF.

CDR3: CASSFPSGGNQETQYF. CDR3 nucleotide sequence: TGCGCCAGCAGCTTCCCATCCGGCGGGAATCAAGAGACCCAGTACTTC. The chain links TRBV5-1 to TRBJ2-5, with D possibly being TRBD2 (6 bases). Germline values: CDR1 SGHRS, CDR2 YFSETQ. V shed 2 bases and J shed 2 bases, with 16 bases lying between them. This CDR3 has 16 residues.

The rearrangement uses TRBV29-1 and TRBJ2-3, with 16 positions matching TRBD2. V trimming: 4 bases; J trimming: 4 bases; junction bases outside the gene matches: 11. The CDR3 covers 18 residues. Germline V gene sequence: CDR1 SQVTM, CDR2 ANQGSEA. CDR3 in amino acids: CSVGGGGLAGGPADTQYF. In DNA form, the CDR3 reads TGCAGCGTTGGGGGTGGGGGACTAGCGGGAGGGCCGGCAGATACGCAGTATTTT.

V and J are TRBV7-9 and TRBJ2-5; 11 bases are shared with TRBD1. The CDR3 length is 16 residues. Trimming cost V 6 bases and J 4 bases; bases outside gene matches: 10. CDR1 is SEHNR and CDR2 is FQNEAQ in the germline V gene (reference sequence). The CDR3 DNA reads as TGTGCCAGCAGTCCCGGACAGGGGGCTCCACGAGAGACCCAGTACTTC. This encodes CASSPGQGAPRETQYF.